This T cell receptor beta chain is from a study of shared clonotypes between healthy human individuals (dated by TCRdb to about 2020). About the full investigation: A few men and two women, aged 18 to 49 years, made up the cohort. Per donor, three plates each were used for CD4 naive and CD4 memory, two for CD8 naive, and one for CD8 memory. Blood TCR repertoires of five healthy adults were deeply sequenced to estimate repertoire size and the extent of clonotype sharing between individuals. To increase sequencing depth and limit assay-specific biases, different laboratories used diverse techniques to prepare libraries and sequence TCR repertoires. Between about 0.85 and 10 billion PBMCs per donor were obtained by leukapheresis.

The CDR1 and CDR2 encoded by the germline V gene (reference sequence) are LNHDA and SQIVND. The CDR3 runs 16 residues from the cysteine to the phenylalanine. The read is trimmed to its CDR3 DNA, 48 bases read in frame from base 1. Trimming removed 4 bases from V and 5 bases from J, leaving 18 bases between the germline ends. Remarks on this clone: No cognate antigen has been identified for it. No base quality values were provided; no much bigger clone lies one nucleotide off.

The donors were healthy, HIV-negative adults who had no recently reported acute infections or vaccinations. Every donor was a Caucasian adult residing in Nashville, Tennessee, USA. CD4+ T cells were enriched through magnetic negative selection, after which naive cells were positively selected on CD45RA and the remaining negative fraction served as the memory subset. Blood was collected by leukapheresis, and PBMCs were isolated by Ficoll-Histopaque density gradient centrifugation and then cryopreserved in liquid nitrogen vapor phase. Purity and quantity of every magnetically sorted T cell population were checked by analytical flow cytometry. Genomic DNA was isolated from each sorted fraction and quantified by UV absorbance on a Nanodrop 2000c. The full study reports these points: Naive subsets generally had larger estimated clonotype richness than memory subsets. Higher generation probabilities were observed for clonotypes shared by all four sorted-subset donors than for non-shared clonotypes. Across a few donors, about 5% of naive CD4, 3% to 4% of naive CD8, about 2.3% of memory CD4, and 0.4% of memory CD8 clonotypes were shared. Even with the large sequencing depth, rarefaction of the sorted-subset datasets indicated that sequencing was incomplete. Sampling was restricted to blood, and TCR repertoires in tissue are likely to differ from TCR repertoires in blood. The genetic and exposure-history diversity represented was limited by the small number of donors. Pairwise subsampling led to the expectation that sequencing depth would affect the degree of clonotype sharing among donors.

TCR CDR3 regions were amplified from genomic DNA by multiplex PCR using the deep immunoSEQ assay. Extracted genomic DNA from each cell subset was spread evenly across all wells of several immunoSEQ 96-well plates, with each plate serving as a replicate. Each replicate PCR for sorted subsets received around 200 ng genomic DNA, equal to around 32,000 T cell genomes. The purified libraries were quantified using a Qubit 3.0 fluorometer, sized with a Bioanalyzer 2100, and then quantified again using the KAPA Library Quantification kit. Each immunoSEQ 96-well plate was sequenced on its own single-read 150-cycle Illumina NextSeq 550 flow cell. In the paper's pipeline: Because only junctional sequences without quality scores were contained in the immunoSEQ output, filtering matching that applied to full-length reads could not be performed. To assign V/J genes and CDR3, sequences were annotated against IMGT germline references using PyIR, a Python wrapper for IgBLAST v1.9. Reads were removed for weak V/J assignments (E-value above 1e-6), missing CDR3, stop codons, out-of-frame junctions, or ambiguous translated residues. V3J clonotypes were defined as sequences sharing the same inferred V gene, J gene, and CDR3 amino acid sequence. Percentage overlap between repertoires was computed as shared unique clonotypes divided by the size of the smaller repertoire. RTK rarefaction, the Chao1 estimator, and Recon v2.1 estimates of unobserved clonotypes were used to assess repertoire richness. Generation probabilities were computed with OLGA for all TCRbeta clonotypes obtained by the gDNA method from several donors. Entries here come from immuneACCESS through TCRdb and include only in-frame sequences with V and J called. Some clones fail to appear in such tables; in the studies checked, an unresolved V gene covers under half of the shortfall, and the cause of the remainder is unknown. V and J calls and clone size are those listed in that table; D and trimming were worked out from the DNA. The sample table lists 2 million or so clones, about 95% of them with a count of one. The top ten clonotypes cover roughly 0.13% of the sample.

The source of this sequence is a man between 18 and 29 years old in good health. The V gene is TRBV19 and the J gene is TRBJ1-5, with a weak D call of TRBD1 (6 bases match). The sequencing input was naive CD4+ T cells sorted from blood. The label giving this sample's cell subset or site can be read as: CD45RA+ positively selected. At the DNA level, the sequence is TGTGCCAGTAGTACCCGCGGGGGGCGAGCTGATCAGCCCCAGCATTTT. Its protein reads: CASSTRGGRADQPQHF. Full variable domain (CDR3 extended with the reference TRBV19 and TRBJ1-5 proteins): DGGITQSPKYLFRKEGQNVTLSCEQNLNHDAMYWYRQDPGQGLRLIYYSQIVNDFQKGDIAEGYSVSREKKESFPLTVTSAQKNPTAFYLCASSTRGGRADQPQHFGDGTRLSIL.